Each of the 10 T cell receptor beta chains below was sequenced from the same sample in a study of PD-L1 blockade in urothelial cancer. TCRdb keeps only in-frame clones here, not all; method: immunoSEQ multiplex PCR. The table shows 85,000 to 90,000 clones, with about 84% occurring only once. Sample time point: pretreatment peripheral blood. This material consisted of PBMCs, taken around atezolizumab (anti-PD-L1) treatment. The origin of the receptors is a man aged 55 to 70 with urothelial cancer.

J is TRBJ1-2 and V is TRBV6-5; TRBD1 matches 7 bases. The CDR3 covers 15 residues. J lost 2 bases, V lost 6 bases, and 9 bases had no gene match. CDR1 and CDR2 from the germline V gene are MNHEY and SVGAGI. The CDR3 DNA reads TGTGCCAGCAGACTAGGGACAGAGAGGAACTATGGCTACACCTTC. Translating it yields CASRLGTERNYGYTF.

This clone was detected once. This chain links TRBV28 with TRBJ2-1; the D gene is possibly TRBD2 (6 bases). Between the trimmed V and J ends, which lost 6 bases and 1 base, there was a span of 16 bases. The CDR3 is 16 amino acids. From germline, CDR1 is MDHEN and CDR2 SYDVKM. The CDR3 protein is CASSYATRISYNEQFF. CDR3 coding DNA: TGTGCCAGCAGCTACGCGACTAGGATATCCTACAATGAGCAGTTCTTC.

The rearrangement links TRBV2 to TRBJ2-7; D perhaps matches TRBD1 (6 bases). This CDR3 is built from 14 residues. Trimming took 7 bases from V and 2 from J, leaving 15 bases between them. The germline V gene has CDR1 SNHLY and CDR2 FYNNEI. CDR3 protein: CASTTSAGAYEQYF. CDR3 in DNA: TGTGCCAGCACTACCTCGGCAGGGGCCTACGAGCAGTACTTC.

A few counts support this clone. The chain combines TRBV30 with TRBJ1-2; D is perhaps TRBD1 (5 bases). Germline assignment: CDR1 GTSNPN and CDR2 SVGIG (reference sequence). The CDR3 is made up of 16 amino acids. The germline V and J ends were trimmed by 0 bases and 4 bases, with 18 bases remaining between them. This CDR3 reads CAWSVYGAATLYGYTF. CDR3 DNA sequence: TGTGCCTGGAGTGTATATGGGGCAGCAACCCTCTATGGCTACACCTTC.

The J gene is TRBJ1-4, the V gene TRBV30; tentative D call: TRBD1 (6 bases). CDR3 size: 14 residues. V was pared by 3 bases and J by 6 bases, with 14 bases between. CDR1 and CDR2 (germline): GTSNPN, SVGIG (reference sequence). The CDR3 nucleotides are TGTGCCTGGAGGCGTACAGGGAATGATGAAAAACTGTTTTTT. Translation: CAWRRTGNDEKLFF.

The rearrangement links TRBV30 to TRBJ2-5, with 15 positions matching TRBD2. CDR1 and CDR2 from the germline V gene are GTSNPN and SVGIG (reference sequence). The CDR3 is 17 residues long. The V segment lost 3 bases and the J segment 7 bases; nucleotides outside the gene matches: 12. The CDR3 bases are TGTGCCTGGAGGAAAGGGACTAGCGGGGGGTCGGCGGGGACCCAGTACTTC. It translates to CAWRKGTSGGSAGTQYF. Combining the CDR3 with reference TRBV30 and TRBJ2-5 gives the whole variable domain SQTIHQWPATLVQPVGSPLSLECTVEGTSNPNLYWYRQAAGRGLQLLFYSVGIGQISSEVPQNLSASRPQDRQFILSSKKLLLSDSGFYLCAWRKGTSGGSAGTQYFGPGTRLLVL.

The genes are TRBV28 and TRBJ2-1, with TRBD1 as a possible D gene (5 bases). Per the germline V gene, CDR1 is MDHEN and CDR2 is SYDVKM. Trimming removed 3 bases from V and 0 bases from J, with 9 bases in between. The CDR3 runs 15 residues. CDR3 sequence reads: CASSFSQGSYNEQFF. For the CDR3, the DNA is TGTGCCAGCAGTTTTTCCCAGGGCTCCTACAATGAGCAGTTCTTC.

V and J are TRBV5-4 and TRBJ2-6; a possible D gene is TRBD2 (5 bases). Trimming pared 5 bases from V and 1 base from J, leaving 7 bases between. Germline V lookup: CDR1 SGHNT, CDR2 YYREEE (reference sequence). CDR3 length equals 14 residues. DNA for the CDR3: TGTGCCAGCAGACGGGAATCTGGGGCCAACGTCCTGACTTTC. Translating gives CASRRESGANVLTF.

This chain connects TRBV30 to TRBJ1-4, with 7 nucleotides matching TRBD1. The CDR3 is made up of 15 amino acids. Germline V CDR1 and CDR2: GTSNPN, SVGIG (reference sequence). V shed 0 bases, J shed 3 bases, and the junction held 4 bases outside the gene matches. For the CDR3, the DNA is TGTGCCTGGAGTGTACAGGGGTATGCTAATGAAAAACTGTTTTTT. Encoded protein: CAWSVQGYANEKLFF.

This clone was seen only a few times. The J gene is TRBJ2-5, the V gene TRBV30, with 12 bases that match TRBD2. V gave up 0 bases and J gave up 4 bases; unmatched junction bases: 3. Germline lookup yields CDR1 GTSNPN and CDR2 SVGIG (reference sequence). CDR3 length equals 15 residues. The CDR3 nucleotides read TGTGCCTGGAGTGTACGACTAGCGGGGGTAGAGACCCAGTACTTC. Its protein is CAWSVRLAGVETQYF.